The next 12 T cell receptor beta chains were all read from a single sample in a study of shared clonotypes between healthy human individuals. The assay was immunoSEQ multiplex PCR, and TCRdb's table has in-frame clones only and misses some. This table holds 650,000 to 750,000 clones, 55% to 75% found once. The sequenced material came from memory CD4+ T cells sorted from blood. The subset denotes: CD45RA-negative fraction. These receptors came from a woman in her twenties or thirties in good health.

The CDR3 here is CATRTGGYDEAFF. The CDR3 nucleotides are TGTGCCACCCGCACAGGGGGATACGATGAAGCTTTCTTT. The rearrangement joins TRBV27 to TRBJ1-1, with TRBD1 identical over 8 bases. Germline V CDR1 and CDR2: MNHEY, SMNVEV (reference sequence). The CDR3 is made up of 13 amino acids. V dropped 10 bases and J dropped 7; count of bases not matched to a gene: 11.

The chain recombines TRBV28 with TRBJ1-3, with 8 nucleotides matching TRBD1. CDR1 is MDHEN, CDR2 SYDVKM, per germline. This CDR3 has 16 residues. Unmatched junction bases numbered 5, after V lost 4 bases and J lost 0 bases. CDR3 in amino acids: CASSSTGTGSGNTIYF. Written as DNA, the CDR3 is TGTGCCAGCAGTTCTACCGGGACAGGCTCTGGAAACACCATATATTTT.

This clone was detected a few times. Other DNA sequences in this sample translate to the same CDR3. The genes are TRBV27 and TRBJ2-6; unclear D gene. CDR1 is MNHEY and CDR2 is SMNVEV in the germline V gene (reference sequence). V was cut by 3 bases and J by 1 base, with 4 bases left in between. The length of the CDR3 is 14 residues. The CDR3 DNA sequence: TGTGCCAGCAGTTTTGGTTCTGGGGCCAACGTCCTGACTTTC. Translation gives CASSFGSGANVLTF.

The table lists this clone with many counts. V and J are TRBV29-1 and TRBJ2-2, with 13 bases lining up with TRBD2. V shed 4 bases, J shed 7 bases, and the junction held 3 bases outside the gene matches. The CDR3 is 14 amino acids. Germline V CDR1 and CDR2: SQVTM, ANQGSEA. CDR3 loop: CSVGLAGGIGELFF. DNA of the CDR3: TGCAGCGTTGGACTAGCGGGAGGCATCGGGGAGCTGTTTTTT.

This clone was counted only a few times. The chain combines TRBV28 with TRBJ2-7; TRBD2 matches at 11 bases. The germline gives CDR1 MDHEN, CDR2 SYDVKM. This CDR3 is 15 amino acids long. V was pared by 7 bases and J by 4 bases, with 9 bases of the junction left unmatched. The DNA for the CDR3 is TGTGCCAGCATTTCAACTAGCGGGAGTGGATACGAGCAGTACTTC. Its translation is CASISTSGSGYEQYF. Variable domain in full (rest from reference TRBV28 and TRBJ2-7): DVKVTQSSRYLVKRTGEKVFLECVQDMDHENMFWYRQDPGLGLRLIYFSYDVKMKEKGDIPEGYSVSREKKERFSLILESASTNQTSMYLCASISTSGSGYEQYFGPGTRLTVT.

The chain combines TRBV7-7 with TRBJ2-1; a weak D match, TRBD2 (6 bases). Germline-derived CDR1 and CDR2 are SSHAT and FNYEAQ (reference sequence). V was clipped by 3 bases and J by 5 bases, with 11 bases between them. There are 14 residues in the CDR3. CDR3 region: CASSLTSLHNEQFF. CDR3 DNA: TGTGCCAGCAGCTTGACTAGTCTCCACAATGAGCAGTTCTTC.

J is TRBJ1-1 and V is TRBV19; TRBD1 matches 9 bases. V shed 5 bases, J shed 1 base, and the junction held 2 bases outside the gene matches. Germline CDR1 and CDR2: LNHDA and SQIVND (reference sequence). The CDR3 spans 14 residues. CDR3: CASSLDRGNTEAFF. The CDR3 DNA is TGTGCCAGTAGTTTGGACAGGGGGAACACTGAAGCTTTCTTT. Using reference TRBV19 and TRBJ1-1 for the parts outside the CDR3, the full variable domain is DGGITQSPKYLFRKEGQNVTLSCEQNLNHDAMYWYRQDPGQGLRLIYYSQIVNDFQKGDIAEGYSVSREKKESFPLTVTSAQKNPTAFYLCASSLDRGNTEAFFGQGTRLTVV.

The J gene is TRBJ2-2, the V gene TRBV5-4; D might be TRBD1 (6 bases). V was trimmed by 4 bases and J by 1 base, leaving 8 bases between them. The CDR3 has 14 amino acids. Germline V lookup: CDR1 SGHNT, CDR2 YYREEE (reference sequence). The CDR3 nucleotides read TGTGCCAGCAGCCCGACAGGGAACACCGGGGAGCTGTTTTTT. This sequence encodes CASSPTGNTGELFF.

V gene TRBV4-1 combines with J gene TRBJ1-2; 8 bases align to TRBD1. The CDR3 is 17 amino acids. The V gene end was trimmed by 6 bases and the J gene end by 4 bases; junction bases not matched to a gene: 16. Germline lookup yields CDR1 MGHRA and CDR2 YSYEKL. DNA for the CDR3: TGCGCCAGCAGACCCTCCTCGACAGGGGATACTAGCTATGGCTACACCTTC. Its translation: CASRPSSTGDTSYGYTF.

Concerning this clone itself: This specimen includes other DNA sequences encoding the same CDR3. The V gene is TRBV20-1, the J gene TRBJ2-7, with D possibly being TRBD1 (5 bases). CDR3 length equals 11 residues. Germline V gives CDR1 DFQATT, CDR2 SNEGSKA (reference sequence). The V end lost 3 bases, the J end lost 4 bases, and 7 bases lay between the germline ends. The CDR3 DNA follows: TGCAGTGCTAGGGCAGGGTACGAGCAGTACTTC. Amino acid sequence: CSARAGYEQYF.

The chain joins TRBV4-1 to TRBJ2-7; unclear D gene. Germline assignment: CDR1 MGHRA and CDR2 YSYEKL. The CDR3 has 16 residues. The V end was cut by 0 bases, the J end by 4 bases, with 16 bases between. CDR3 in DNA: TGCGCCAGCAGCCAAGACTGGCAGGACCCTCGGTACGAGCAGTACTTC. Its protein product is CASSQDWQDPRYEQYF.

The CDR3 DNA reads as TGTGCCAGCAGTTTAGGGCAGGTAAACAATCAGCCCCAGCATTTT. This gives the protein CASSLGQVNNQPQHF. This sequence joins TRBV28 and TRBJ1-5; no definite D call. V was pared by 2 bases and J by 3 bases, with 11 bases between. The CDR3 extends over 15 amino acids. Germline CDR1 is MDHEN and CDR2 is SYDVKM.